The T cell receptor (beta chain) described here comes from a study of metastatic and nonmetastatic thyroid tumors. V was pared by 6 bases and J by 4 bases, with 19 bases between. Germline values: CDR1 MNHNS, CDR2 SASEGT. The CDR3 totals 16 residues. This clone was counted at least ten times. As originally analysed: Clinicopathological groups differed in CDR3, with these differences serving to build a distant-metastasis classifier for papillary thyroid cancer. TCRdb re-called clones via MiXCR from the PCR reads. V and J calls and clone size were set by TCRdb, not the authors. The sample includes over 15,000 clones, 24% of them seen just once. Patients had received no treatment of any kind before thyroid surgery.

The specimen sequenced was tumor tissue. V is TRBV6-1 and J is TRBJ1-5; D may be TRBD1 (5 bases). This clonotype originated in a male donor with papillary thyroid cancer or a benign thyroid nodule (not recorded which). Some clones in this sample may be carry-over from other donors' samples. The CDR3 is CASSPAGVSRNQPQHF. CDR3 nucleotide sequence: TGTGCCAGCAGCCCGGCGGGGGTATCCAGGAATCAGCCCCAGCATTTT.